These T cell receptor beta chains were read from a single sample in a study of control samples from healthy donors and cancer patients. The table came from immunoSEQ multiplex PCR; TCRdb's copy has only in-frame clones and leaves some out. The profile shows some 130,000 clones, around 92% of them singletons. Sequences were obtained from blood. Receptors were obtained from a woman aged 45-60 years in good health. The CDR3 runs from the conserved cysteine through the conserved F or W. The order of the fields is J gene, clone size, V gene, D gene, CDR3 protein, CDR3 DNA. The D gene is left open where the match is weak. Size values are once, few and many counts, or a class for expanded clones, and some rows have none.

J gene: TRBJ1-2
clone size: .
V gene: TRBV6-5
D gene: TRBD1
CDR3 protein: CASRGPIDRELGYTF
CDR3 DNA: TGTGCCAGCAGGGGCCCCATTGACAGGGAATTGGGCTACACCTTC

J gene: TRBJ1-6
clone size: .
V gene: TRBV7-2
D gene: .
CDR3 protein: CASKLGDAPLHF
CDR3 DNA: TGTGCCAGCAAGTTGGGGGACGCGCCCCTCCACTTT

J gene: TRBJ2-7
clone size: few
V gene: TRBV21-1
D gene: .
CDR3 protein: CASSKGYQGLHYEQYF
CDR3 DNA: TGTGCCAGCAGCAAAGGGTACCAGGGGCTACACTACGAGCAGTACTTC

J gene: TRBJ1-1
clone size: .
V gene: TRBV28
D gene: .
CDR3 protein: CASSLLGQMNTEAFF
CDR3 DNA: TGTGCCAGCAGTTTATTGGGACAAATGAACACTGAAGCTTTCTTT

J gene: TRBJ2-7
clone size: few
V gene: TRBV9
D gene: .
CDR3 protein: CASSGITGSEQYF
CDR3 DNA: TGTGCCAGCAGCGGAATTACAGGGTCCGAGCAGTACTTC

J gene: TRBJ1-1
clone size: .
V gene: TRBV2
D gene: TRBD1
CDR3 protein: CASREQGAANTEAFF
CDR3 DNA: TGTGCCAGCAGAGAACAGGGGGCGGCGAACACTGAAGCTTTCTTT

J gene: TRBJ1-2
clone size: .
V gene: TRBV19
D gene: .
CDR3 protein: CASSIAADVRYGYTF
CDR3 DNA: TGTGCCAGTAGTATAGCGGCAGATGTTAGGTATGGCTACACCTTC

J gene: TRBJ2-2
clone size: .
V gene: TRBV2
D gene: TRBD2
CDR3 protein: CASQRGNTGELFF
CDR3 DNA: TGTGCCAGCCAGCGGGGAAACACCGGGGAGCTGTTTTTT

J gene: TRBJ1-5
clone size: .
V gene: TRBV28
D gene: .
CDR3 protein: CASSLATGLGQPQHF
CDR3 DNA: TGTGCCAGCAGTTTAGCTACAGGGTTGGGGCAGCCCCAGCATTTT

J gene: TRBJ1-1
clone size: .
V gene: TRBV12-3/TRBV12-4
D gene: .
CDR3 protein: CASSLIGRNEAFF
CDR3 DNA: TGTGCCAGCAGTCTGATAGGACGGAACGAAGCTTTCTTT

J gene: TRBJ1-6
clone size: .
V gene: TRBV5-1
D gene: TRBD1
CDR3 protein: CASSLNLQGQENSPLHF
CDR3 DNA: TGCGCCAGCAGCCTAAATTTACAGGGGCAGGAAAATTCACCCCTCCACTTT

J gene: TRBJ1-4
clone size: .
V gene: TRBV18
D gene: TRBD1
CDR3 protein: CASSLQTGRNEKLFF
CDR3 DNA: TGTGCCAGCTCACTTCAGACAGGGAGGAATGAAAAACTGTTTTTT

J gene: TRBJ2-7
clone size: .
V gene: TRBV6-1
D gene: .
CDR3 protein: CASSDLRGASSYEQYF
CDR3 DNA: TGTGCCAGCAGTGATTTACGGGGGGCGTCCTCCTACGAGCAGTACTTC

J gene: TRBJ1-1
clone size: .
V gene: TRBV18
D gene: .
CDR3 protein: CASSPRVRMNTEAFF
CDR3 DNA: TGTGCCAGCTCACCTAGGGTGAGAATGAACACTGAAGCTTTCTTT

J gene: TRBJ2-2
clone size: .
V gene: TRBV7-9
D gene: .
CDR3 protein: CASSFSGVGNTGELFF
CDR3 DNA: TGTGCCAGCAGCTTTTCCGGGGTGGGGAACACCGGGGAGCTGTTTTTT

J gene: TRBJ1-2
clone size: .
V gene: TRBV28
D gene: TRBD1
CDR3 protein: CASSSPGQGRWDGYTF
CDR3 DNA: TGTGCCAGCAGTTCCCCCGGACAGGGGAGGTGGGATGGCTACACCTTC

J gene: TRBJ2-7
clone size: once
V gene: TRBV29-1
D gene: .
CDR3 protein: CSVGGGVLGEQYF
CDR3 DNA: TGCAGCGTTGGGGGGGGCGTCCTGGGCGAGCAGTACTTC

J gene: TRBJ1-1
clone size: .
V gene: TRBV2
D gene: .
CDR3 protein: CASRSKGGQTNTEAFF
CDR3 DNA: TGTGCCAGCAGATCTAAGGGGGGGCAGACAAACACTGAAGCTTTCTTT

J gene: TRBJ2-7
clone size: .
V gene: TRBV28
D gene: TRBD1
CDR3 protein: CASNELPGQRGYEQYF
CDR3 DNA: TGTGCCAGCAACGAACTCCCGGGACAGAGAGGGTACGAGCAGTACTTC

J gene: TRBJ2-1
clone size: .
V gene: TRBV6-4
D gene: TRBD2
CDR3 protein: CASSDGWGGNEQFF
CDR3 DNA: TGTGCCAGCAGTGATGGATGGGGGGGCAATGAGCAGTTCTTC

J gene: TRBJ1-2
clone size: few
V gene: TRBV9
D gene: .
CDR3 protein: CASSAGQGPNYGYTF
CDR3 DNA: TGTGCCAGCAGCGCAGGTCAGGGGCCTAACTATGGCTACACCTTC

J gene: TRBJ1-1
clone size: .
V gene: TRBV29-1
D gene: .
CDR3 protein: CSVSRNTEAFF
CDR3 DNA: TGCAGCGTTAGTCGGAACACTGAAGCTTTCTTT

J gene: TRBJ1-1
clone size: .
V gene: TRBV4-1
D gene: TRBD1
CDR3 protein: CASSHRTGDEAFF
CDR3 DNA: TGCGCCAGCAGCCACCGGACAGGGGATGAAGCTTTCTTT

J gene: TRBJ1-2
clone size: .
V gene: TRBV30
D gene: .
CDR3 protein: CAWTMTSDSYTF
CDR3 DNA: TGTGCCTGGACCATGACGTCAGACAGCTACACCTTC

J gene: TRBJ2-7
clone size: .
V gene: TRBV10-3
D gene: TRBD1
CDR3 protein: CAIRRGDREHEQYF
CDR3 DNA: TGTGCCATCAGGAGAGGGGACAGGGAACACGAGCAGTACTTC

J gene: TRBJ1-6
clone size: .
V gene: TRBV28
D gene: .
CDR3 protein: CASSLFSNSPLHF
CDR3 DNA: TGTGCCAGCAGTTTATTTTCAAATTCACCCCTCCACTTT

J gene: TRBJ2-7
clone size: .
V gene: TRBV24-1
D gene: .
CDR3 protein: CATGPPTLETYEQYF
CDR3 DNA: TGTGCCACCGGTCCCCCAACTCTGGAGACGTACGAGCAGTACTTC

J gene: TRBJ1-2
clone size: .
V gene: TRBV28
D gene: .
CDR3 protein: CASRERRIVTYGYTF
CDR3 DNA: TGTGCCAGCAGGGAGCGACGGATCGTTACTTATGGCTACACCTTC

J gene: TRBJ1-3
clone size: once
V gene: TRBV2
D gene: .
CDR3 protein: CASRVSRTGNTIYF
CDR3 DNA: TGTGCCAGCAGGGTCAGTAGGACTGGAAACACCATATATTTT

J gene: TRBJ2-4
clone size: .
V gene: TRBV28
D gene: .
CDR3 protein: CASSLGTGNIQYF
CDR3 DNA: TGTGCCAGCAGTTTAGGGACTGGAAACATTCAGTACTTC

J gene: TRBJ1-5
clone size: .
V gene: TRBV6-5
D gene: .
CDR3 protein: CASTLRGSDQPQHF
CDR3 DNA: TGTGCCAGCACCCTGAGAGGGTCCGATCAGCCCCAGCATTTT

J gene: TRBJ2-1
clone size: .
V gene: TRBV14
D gene: .
CDR3 protein: CASSLRWPSSYNEQFF
CDR3 DNA: TGTGCCAGCAGCCTCCGTTGGCCCAGCTCCTACAATGAGCAGTTCTTC

J gene: TRBJ1-3
clone size: .
V gene: TRBV19
D gene: .
CDR3 protein: CASSRAGKGEISGNTIYF
CDR3 DNA: TGTGCCAGTAGCCGCGCGGGGAAGGGGGAGATCTCTGGAAACACCATATATTTT

J gene: TRBJ1-1
clone size: .
V gene: TRBV27
D gene: .
CDR3 protein: CASSPKQGVMNTEAFF
CDR3 DNA: TGTGCCAGCAGCCCAAAACAGGGAGTCATGAACACTGAAGCTTTCTTT

J gene: TRBJ2-7
clone size: .
V gene: TRBV13
D gene: .
CDR3 protein: CASSLVGGTKVEQYF
CDR3 DNA: TGTGCCAGCAGCTTAGTTGGGGGGACCAAAGTCGAGCAGTACTTC

J gene: TRBJ2-2
clone size: once
V gene: TRBV6-8
D gene: .
CDR3 protein: CASSGGNLANTGELFF
CDR3 DNA: TGTGCCAGCTCGGGCGGGAATTTAGCGAACACCGGGGAGCTGTTTTTT

J gene: TRBJ1-1
clone size: .
V gene: TRBV7-9
D gene: TRBD1
CDR3 protein: CASGGQAGTEAFF
CDR3 DNA: TGTGCCAGCGGTGGACAGGCAGGCACTGAAGCTTTCTTT

J gene: TRBJ2-2
clone size: .
V gene: TRBV7-8
D gene: TRBD2
CDR3 protein: CASRGGEGTGELFF
CDR3 DNA: TGTGCCAGCCGCGGGGGGGAGGGCACCGGGGAGCTGTTTTTT

J gene: TRBJ1-2
clone size: .
V gene: TRBV10-3
D gene: TRBD1
CDR3 protein: CAIYDPGTGFYGYTF
CDR3 DNA: TGTGCCATCTACGACCCCGGGACAGGATTCTATGGCTACACCTTC

J gene: TRBJ2-3
clone size: .
V gene: TRBV14
D gene: .
CDR3 protein: CASSQDMFGAWGADTQYF
CDR3 DNA: TGTGCCAGCAGCCAAGATATGTTTGGAGCTTGGGGGGCAGATACGCAGTATTTT

J gene: TRBJ2-1
clone size: .
V gene: TRBV28
D gene: .
CDR3 protein: CASRARGVPYNEQFF
CDR3 DNA: TGTGCCAGCCGGGCCAGGGGAGTCCCCTACAATGAGCAGTTCTTC

J gene: TRBJ1-1
clone size: .
V gene: TRBV7-9
D gene: .
CDR3 protein: CASSLGSVYAEAFF
CDR3 DNA: TGTGCCAGCAGCCTAGGGTCTGTTTACGCTGAAGCTTTCTTT

J gene: TRBJ2-7
clone size: .
V gene: TRBV6-5
D gene: .
CDR3 protein: CASNRRDSSYEQYF
CDR3 DNA: TGTGCCAGCAACCGGCGGGACAGCTCCTACGAGCAGTACTTC

J gene: TRBJ1-2
clone size: .
V gene: TRBV19
D gene: .
CDR3 protein: CASSIVGYSLHGYTF
CDR3 DNA: TGTGCCAGTAGTATAGTAGGATACTCTCTCCATGGCTACACCTTC

J gene: TRBJ2-3
clone size: once
V gene: TRBV19
D gene: .
CDR3 protein: CASSNQRSTDTQYF
CDR3 DNA: TGTGCCAGTAGTAATCAGCGGAGCACAGATACGCAGTATTTT

J gene: TRBJ2-3
clone size: .
V gene: TRBV5-1
D gene: .
CDR3 protein: CASSLEGSDTQYF
CDR3 DNA: TGCGCCAGCAGCTTGGAGGGCTCAGATACGCAGTATTTT

J gene: TRBJ1-1
clone size: .
V gene: TRBV13
D gene: .
CDR3 protein: CASSLKVSNPEAFF
CDR3 DNA: TGTGCCAGCAGCTTGAAGGTCTCCAACCCTGAAGCTTTCTTT

J gene: TRBJ2-7
clone size: .
V gene: TRBV28
D gene: .
CDR3 protein: CASSKRTGHREQYF
CDR3 DNA: TGTGCCAGCAGTAAACGGACCGGACATCGCGAGCAGTACTTC

J gene: TRBJ1-5
clone size: few
V gene: TRBV5-4
D gene: .
CDR3 protein: CATNTRDIDQPQHF
CDR3 DNA: TGTGCCACAAACACCCGGGACATAGATCAGCCCCAGCATTTT

J gene: TRBJ2-7
clone size: .
V gene: TRBV7-8
D gene: .
CDR3 protein: CASSSGLLYEQYF
CDR3 DNA: TGTGCCAGCAGCTCGGGACTTCTCTACGAGCAGTACTTC

J gene: TRBJ2-6
clone size: once
V gene: TRBV27
D gene: .
CDR3 protein: CASSPPIQGTGANVLTF
CDR3 DNA: TGTGCCAGCAGTCCCCCAATACAGGGAACCGGGGCCAACGTCCTGACTTTC

J gene: TRBJ1-1
clone size: .
V gene: TRBV7-6
D gene: .
CDR3 protein: CASSLDVGDTEAFF
CDR3 DNA: TGTGCCAGCAGCTTAGATGTGGGAGACACTGAAGCTTTCTTT

J gene: TRBJ1-5
clone size: .
V gene: TRBV2
D gene: TRBD1
CDR3 protein: CASRDRVDQPQHF
CDR3 DNA: TGTGCCAGCAGGGACAGGGTCGATCAGCCCCAGCATTTT

J gene: TRBJ2-7
clone size: once
V gene: TRBV11-2
D gene: .
CDR3 protein: CASSGDRYEQYF
CDR3 DNA: TGTGCCAGCAGCGGGGATCGCTACGAGCAGTACTTC

J gene: TRBJ1-1
clone size: .
V gene: TRBV6-5
D gene: .
CDR3 protein: CASNPAGEGAFF
CDR3 DNA: TGTGCCAGCAACCCGGCCGGGGAGGGAGCTTTCTTT

J gene: TRBJ2-1
clone size: .
V gene: TRBV6-2/TRBV6-3
D gene: .
CDR3 protein: CASSYSNWGHEQFF
CDR3 DNA: TGTGCCAGCAGTTACTCGAATTGGGGTCATGAGCAGTTCTTC

J gene: TRBJ1-5
clone size: .
V gene: TRBV6-5
D gene: .
CDR3 protein: CASGGESNQPQHF
CDR3 DNA: TGTGCCAGCGGGGGAGAAAGCAATCAGCCCCAGCATTTT